The present T cell receptor beta chain was sequenced within a study of blood T cell repertoires in COVID-19. Either two negative PCRs, clearance, or symptom resolution qualified Cohort 3 donors as recovered. Germline V gene lookup returns CDR1 SGHDN and CDR2 FVKESK. The CDR3 is 15 residues long. V lost 1 base and J lost 6, with 12 bases in between. Sequenced by immunoSEQ multiplex PCR; TCRdb stores in-frame clones only, minus some. The sample holds some 490,000 clones, less than 90% seen once. The sample comprised PBMCs or T cells enriched from blood (not recorded which). The chain carries TRBV14 and TRBJ1-4; a weak D match, TRBD1 (5 bases). This sequence was found in a woman in her sixties or seventies who had recovered from COVID-19. This CDR3 reads CASSQVAGGDEKLFF. The CDR3 nucleotides read TGTGCCAGCAGCCAAGTCGCGGGGGGAGATGAAAAACTGTTTTTT.